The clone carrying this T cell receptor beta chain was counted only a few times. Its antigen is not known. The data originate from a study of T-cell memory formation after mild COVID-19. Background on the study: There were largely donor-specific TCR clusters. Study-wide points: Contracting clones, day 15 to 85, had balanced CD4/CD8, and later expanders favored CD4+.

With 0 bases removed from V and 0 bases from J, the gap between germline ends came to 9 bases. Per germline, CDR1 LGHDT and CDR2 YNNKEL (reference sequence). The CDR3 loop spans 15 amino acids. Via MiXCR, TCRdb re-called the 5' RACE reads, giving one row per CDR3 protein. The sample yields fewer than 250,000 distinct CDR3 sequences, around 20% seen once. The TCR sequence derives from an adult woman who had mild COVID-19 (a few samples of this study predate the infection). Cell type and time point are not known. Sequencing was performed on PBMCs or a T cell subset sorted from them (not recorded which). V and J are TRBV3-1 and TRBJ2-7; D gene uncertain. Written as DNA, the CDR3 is TGTGCCAGCAGCCAAGATGGCGGATACTCCTACGAGCAGTACTTC. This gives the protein CASSQDGGYSYEQYF.